One T cell receptor (beta chain) is described in this entry. This clonotype was observed many times. Its antigen specificity is not known. One end of the junction is discordant with germline, which a read error may explain. TCR repertoires of sorted CD4+ and CD8+ blood T cells from severe aplastic anemia patients and healthy subjects were deep-sequenced in the study. Ficoll-Paque density gradient centrifugation was used to isolate peripheral blood mononuclear cells. CD4+ and CD8+ T cells were sorted by FACS or magnetic beads before DNA extraction. These data come from a study of CD8+CD57+ T cells in acquired aplastic anemia (dated by TCRdb to the late 2010s). Regarding the study in general: A mean of approximately 3 ug of DNA, ranging from roughly 0.2 to 27.4 ug, was extracted from sorted CD4+ and CD8+ cells. An average of approximately 10 million reads for CD4+ cells and 11.0 million reads for CD8+ cells was obtained from healthy donor samples. What the authors observed across the whole study: No significant difference in CD8+ Simpson's diversity was found between patients and healthy controls (P=0.060). Around 30 CD8+ CDR3 sequences were shared between patients and controls but appeared highly expressed in patients and within their immunodominant clones.

Profiling of TCR beta VDJ combinations and CDR3 sequences used genomic DNA as the template. TCR repertoire sequencing was run on an Illumina HiSeq 2000. The original pipeline was this. Repertoire assessment relied on Simpson's diversity index, CDR3 size and DJ length profiles, and TRBV/TRBJ rearrangement plots. The most abundant DNA sequence in the deep sequencing data was defined as the immunodominant clone. CDR3 amino acid sequences were checked for sharing across subjects and were also compared against the VDJdb database and published repertoires. TCRdb ran its own pipeline on the public reads, namely fastp trimming at Q25 and MiXCR clone calling, and kept in-frame beta chains. Entries that share a CDR3 protein sequence are merged under the most common genes and DNA. TCRdb's processing, not the authors' own work, is the source of the V and J calls. For this sample the table gives 150,000 to 200,000 distinct CDR3 sequences, of which around 45% were detected only once. About 1.1% of the sample comes from the top ten.

The cysteine opens and the phenylalanine closes a CDR3 of 17 amino acids. CDR3 DNA only is kept here, 51 bases in frame from base 1. The germline V gene (reference sequence) gives CDR1 as DFQATT and CDR2 as SNEGSKA. The TCR sequence derives from a human donor in good health. Input material: sorted CD4+, CD8+, or CD8+CD57+ T cells (not recorded which) from PBMCs. This chain is built from TRBV20-1 and TRBJ2-7; 12 central bases correspond to TRBD2. The sequenced DNA is TGCAGTGCAAGAGGGTGGCTAGCGGGAGGGCCGTCCTACGAGCAGTACTTC. Translation gives CSARGWLAGGPSYEQYF.